This TCR beta chain originates from a study of blood T cells in healthy people across ages. This clonotype was detected a few times. As yet, its antigen is unknown. General study points: More naive CD4+ cells and higher diversity were found in long-lived than in aged donors.

The CDR3 spans 15 residues. The V end lost 2 bases, the J end lost 1 base, and 10 bases lay between the germline ends. CDR1 MNHEY and CDR2 SMNVEV come from the germline V gene (reference sequence). Combining a sample-barcoded 5' primer with a J-beta primer mix, a second PCR ran for roughly 7 to 12 cycles. TCRdb re-called the 5' RACE reads with MiXCR, one entry per CDR3 protein. This table has hundreds of thousands of distinct CDR3 sequences, about 42% appearing once. The gene calls are TRBV27 and TRBJ2-3, with D tentatively TRBD2 (5 bases). The sequence was collected from a man older than 75 in good health. Sequenced material: blood. The CDR3: CASSLGPGGTDTQYF. In DNA, the CDR3 is TGTGCCAGCAGTTTAGGGCCCGGGGGCACAGATACGCAGTATTTT.